The 32 T cell receptor beta chains given below trace back to one sample, sequenced in a study of T cells in Graves' hyperthyroidism and ophthalmopathy. Template material for amplifying TCR beta CDR3 regions consisted of RNA transcripts. HTBI primers were the set used in a first-round RT-PCR of the TCR CDR3. Via MiXCR, TCRdb re-called the multiplex PCR reads, giving one row per CDR3 protein. The table includes hundreds of thousands of distinct CDR3 sequences, approximately 13% detected once. Sequenced sample: blood. The source is a woman under 30 with Graves' hyperthyroidism.

This clonotype was found a few times. V and J are TRBV19 and TRBJ2-2; 9 bases agree with TRBD2. CDR1 is LNHDA, CDR2 SQIVND, per germline (reference sequence). Germline trimming cut 8 bases from V and 0 bases from J; bases unmatched to any gene: 4. This CDR3 has 15 residues. CDR3 sequence (DNA): TGTGCCAGTTTCGGACTAGCGTCGAACACCGGGGAGCTGTTTTTT. Protein sequence: CASFGLASNTGELFF.

This clonotype has at least ten counts. V gene TRBV12-3 or TRBV12-4 combines with J gene TRBJ2-2; D is unclear. The CDR3 length is 17 residues. The ends were cut back, 6 bases at V and 1 base at J, with 18 bases in the middle. The CDR3 DNA reads as TGTGCCAGCAGCCAACGCCAGGCGACGAGGAACACCGGGGAGCTGTTTTTT. Protein sequence: CASSQRQATRNTGELFF.

This clonotype was seen at least ten times. J is TRBJ2-7 and V is TRBV30; 8 nucleotides match TRBD1. V lost 5 bases, J lost 3 bases, and 3 bases stayed unmatched. CDR3 length: 12 amino acids. CDR1 GTSNPN and CDR2 SVGIG come from the germline V gene (reference sequence). The CDR3 coding sequence is TGTGCCTGGGGAACAGGGGGCTACGAGCAGTACTTC. As protein: CAWGTGGYEQYF.

This clonotype was found many times. The rearrangement joins TRBV9 to TRBJ2-1, with TRBD1 matching over 7 bases. V gave up 0 bases and J gave up 2 bases; unmatched junction bases: 5. CDR1 and CDR2 from the germline V gene are SGDLS and YYNGEE. This CDR3 is 16 amino acids long. The CDR3 region is CASSVEGGYPYNEQFF. The CDR3 coding sequence is TGTGCCAGCAGCGTAGAAGGGGGCTACCCCTACAATGAGCAGTTCTTC.

This clonotype was detected ten times or more. The chain uses TRBV20-1 and TRBJ2-3, with D tentatively TRBD2 (6 bases). The germline gives CDR1 DFQATT, CDR2 SNEGSKA (reference sequence). There are 15 residues in the CDR3. Between the trimmed V and J ends, which lost 7 bases and 0 bases, there was a span of 17 bases. CDR3 sequence (DNA): TGCAGTGTGCCGGGGGAGTTATCTAGCACAGATACGCAGTATTTT. It codes for CSVPGELSSTDTQYF.

This clonotype was found many times. This chain connects TRBV3-1 to TRBJ1-3; D is unclear. V lost 1 base and J lost 4, with 2 bases in between. The CDR3 contains 12 residues. Germline V CDR1 and CDR2: LGHDT, YNNKEL (reference sequence). The CDR3 sequence is CASSQGGNTIYF. The CDR3 nucleotides are TGTGCCAGCAGCCAAGGAGGAAACACCATATATTTT.

On this clonotype: Just one base apart from a much larger clone, this may be a read error. The chain employs TRBV9 and TRBJ2-3; D unclear. This CDR3 is 13 amino acids long. The germline CDR1 and CDR2 sequences are SGDLS and YYNGEE. The CDR3 loop reads CAGSGPSTDTQYF. CDR3 in DNA: TGTGCCGGCAGTGGTCCTAGCACAGATACGCAGTATTTT.

The chain combines TRBV10-3 with TRBJ2-1, with D possibly TRBD1 on 5 matching bases. CDR1 and CDR2 from the germline V gene are ENHRY and SYGVKD. Trimming removed 3 bases from V and 7 bases from J, with 13 bases in between. CDR3 size: 14 residues. The CDR3 spells CAISEWQGRNEQFF. The CDR3 coding sequence is TGTGCCATCAGTGAATGGCAGGGTAGGAATGAGCAGTTCTTC.

The chain combines TRBV4-3 with TRBJ2-7; D possibly corresponds to TRBD1 (5 bases). V lost 1 base and J 3 bases, leaving 7 bases between the germline ends. Germline CDR1 reads LGHNA; CDR2 reads YSLEER. The CDR3 loop spans 13 amino acids. CDR3 in amino acids: CASSQGDSYEQYF. In DNA, the CDR3 is TGCGCCAGCAGCCAAGGAGACAGCTACGAGCAGTACTTC.

This clonotype was picked up many times. The rearrangement joins TRBV29-1 to TRBJ1-1; a weak D match, TRBD1 (5 bases). CDR3 length: 12 amino acids. Germline V CDR1 and CDR2: SQVTM, ANQGSEA. The ends were cut back, 7 bases at V and 5 bases at J, with 14 bases in the middle. CDR3 nucleotides: TGCAGCGGGAGGACCTGGGGGACTGAAGCTTTCTTT. Its protein product is CSGRTWGTEAFF.

This clonotype appeared many times. The chain has TRBV5-1 and TRBJ2-3; D not certain. CDR1 and CDR2 from the germline V gene are SGHRS and YFSETQ. Between the trimmed V and J ends, which lost 10 bases and 5 bases, there was a span of 17 bases. CDR3 length: 13 residues. The CDR3 sequence is CAGARSLGDTQYF. In DNA, the CDR3 is TGCGCCGGCGCGCGGTCCCTGGGAGATACGCAGTATTTT. The variable domain in full, completed from reference TRBV5-1 and TRBJ2-3, reads KAGVTQTPRYLIKTRGQQVTLSCSPISGHRSVSWYQQTPGQGLQFLFEYFSETQRNKGNFPGRFSGRQFSNSRSEMNVSTLELGDSALYLCAGARSLGDTQYFGPGTRLTVL.

A remark on this clonotype: A single base separates this from a much larger clone, so it may be a read error. J is TRBJ2-7 and V is TRBV5-1; D call uncertain. The V gene lost 7 bases and the J gene lost 2 bases, with 16 bases spanning the gap. The germline gives CDR1 SGHRS, CDR2 YFSETQ. This CDR3 comprises 14 residues. The CDR3, as DNA: TGCGCCAGCGGCCCGACGGGCCAGCCCTACGAGCAGTACTTC. Its protein product is CASGPTGQPYEQYF.

This clonotype was seen many times. V usage is TRBV6-1 and J usage is TRBJ2-3, with TRBD2 matching over 10 bases. The junction had 10 bases not matched to a gene; V was cut back by 4 bases and J by 3 bases. Germline V gives CDR1 MNHNS, CDR2 SASEGT. This CDR3 region has 17 residues. The CDR3 region is CASSVASGGGGTDTQYF. CDR3 nucleotide sequence: TGTGCCAGCAGTGTGGCTAGCGGGGGTGGGGGGACAGATACGCAGTATTTT.

In its sample, this clonotype was seen many times. This chain connects TRBV18 to TRBJ1-1; the D is unclear. Germline CDR1 and CDR2: KGHSH and LQKENI. V was shortened by 0 bases and J by 5 bases, with 10 bases between the two germline ends. The CDR3 is made up of 14 amino acids. The CDR3 DNA follows: TGTGCCAGCTCACCACCCACCACGGCTACTGAAGCTTTCTTT. It translates to CASSPPTTATEAFF. Filled out from reference TRBV18 and TRBJ1-1, the complete variable domain reads NAGVMQNPRHLVRRRGQEARLRCSPMKGHSHVYWYRQLPEEGLKFMVYLQKENIIDESGMPKERFSAEFPKEGPSILRIQQVVRGDSAAYFCASSPPTTATEAFFGQGTRLTVV.

V and J are TRBV7-9 and TRBJ1-4; the match to TRBD1 covers 8 bases. V lost 2 bases, J lost 5 bases, and 7 bases stayed unmatched. The CDR3 has 16 amino acids. Germline CDR1 is SEHNR and CDR2 is FQNEAQ (reference sequence). DNA of the CDR3: TGTGCCAGCAGCTTAAGAGGGGACAGGAGAAATGAAAAACTGTTTTTT. It is translated as CASSLRGDRRNEKLFF.

This clonotype was found many times. The chain joins TRBV20-1 to TRBJ1-6; D not resolved. There are 16 residues in the CDR3. Trimming took 4 bases from V and 5 from J, leaving 18 bases between them. Germline CDR1 DFQATT, CDR2 SNEGSKA (reference sequence). The DNA for the CDR3 is TGCAGTGCTAATAGGTTACCCGAGGCCCATAATTCACCCCTCCACTTT. This translates into CSANRLPEAHNSPLHF.

This clonotype has a count of ten or more. This chain uses TRBV20-1 with TRBJ2-4; 7 bases are a match to TRBD1. The CDR3 spans 13 residues. Germline CDR1 DFQATT, CDR2 SNEGSKA (reference sequence). The ends lost 7 bases at V and 3 bases at J; junction bases unmatched: 6. CDR3 residues: CSGDSGGKNIQYF. In DNA form, the CDR3 reads TGCAGTGGGGACAGTGGCGGCAAAAACATTCAGTACTTC.

The table lists this clonotype with many counts. The J gene is TRBJ2-7, the V gene TRBV2; 9 bases fit TRBD1. CDR1 is SNHLY, CDR2 FYNNEI, per germline. Trimming removed 5 bases from V and 2 bases from J; junction bases left unmatched: 7. CDR3 size: 15 residues. The CDR3 bases are TGTGCCAGCAGTCCTCGGGACAGGGCTACCTACGAGCAGTACTTC. This encodes CASSPRDRATYEQYF.

The chain recombines TRBV28 with TRBJ2-5; the D is unclear. The CDR3 length is 14 residues. V was trimmed by 4 bases and J by 4 bases, leaving 13 bases between them. CDR1 is MDHEN, CDR2 SYDVKM, per germline. The CDR3 reads CASSSPSDGETQYF. The DNA for the CDR3 is TGTGCCAGCAGTTCTCCCTCGGACGGAGAGACCCAGTACTTC.

A few counts support this clonotype. The chain couples TRBV12-3 or TRBV12-4 to TRBJ1-5; D is unresolved. This CDR3 spans 14 amino acids. The V gene lost 6 bases and the J gene lost 1 base, with 10 bases spanning the gap. This chain's CDR3 is CASRSGGSNQPQHF. CDR3 nucleotide sequence: TGTGCCAGCAGATCCGGAGGGAGCAATCAGCCCCAGCATTTT.

This clonotype was detected ten times or more. CDR3 sequence: CSARDQSAGETQYF. In DNA form, the CDR3 reads TGCAGTGCTAGAGATCAGAGTGCGGGAGAGACCCAGTACTTC. The chain carries TRBV20-1 and TRBJ2-5; D is perhaps TRBD2 (5 bases). The V gene's germline CDR1 is DFQATT and CDR2 SNEGSKA (reference sequence). V was shortened by 0 bases and J by 4 bases, with 12 bases between the two germline ends. The CDR3 consists of 14 residues.

The chain links TRBV6-1 to TRBJ1-1; 9 bases agree with TRBD1. The length of the CDR3 is 12 residues. With V trimmed by 7 bases and J by 7 bases, 4 bases remained unmatched. CDR1 is MNHNS, CDR2 SASEGT, per germline. The CDR3 nucleotides are TGTGCCAGCATCGGGACAGGGCTTGAAGCTTTCTTT. It is translated as CASIGTGLEAFF.

This clonotype has a count of ten or more. The chain has TRBV2 and TRBJ2-3; 7 nucleotides match TRBD2. CDR3 length: 15 amino acids. Germline V gene data show CDR1 as SNHLY and CDR2 as FYNNEI. With V trimmed by 7 bases and J by 2 bases, 9 bases remained unmatched. CDR3 residues: CASTLSGEHTDTQYF. DNA for the CDR3: TGTGCCAGCACCTTGAGCGGGGAGCACACAGATACGCAGTATTTT.

This clonotype was seen ten or more times. The V call is TRBV20-1, the J call TRBJ2-7; D might be TRBD1 or TRBD2, each matching 5 bases. V lost 0 bases, J lost 2 bases, and 17 bases lay in between. The germline V gene has CDR1 DFQATT and CDR2 SNEGSKA (reference sequence). The CDR3 is 16 residues long. DNA for the CDR3: TGCAGTGCTAGAGAGGGTGAGAGGGGCCTCCCCTACGAGCAGTACTTC. Protein product: CSAREGERGLPYEQYF.

This clonotype was observed a few times. V is TRBV20-1 and J is TRBJ1-5, with 7 bases identical to TRBD1. The CDR3 extends over 13 amino acids. The ends lost 6 bases at V and 9 bases at J; junction bases unmatched: 11. Per the germline V gene, CDR1 is DFQATT and CDR2 is SNEGSKA (reference sequence). The CDR3 region is CSATRTGQAPQHF. The CDR3 DNA sequence: TGCAGTGCAACCCGGACAGGCCAGGCGCCCCAGCATTTT.

This clonotype has ten or more counts. The chain combines TRBV6-1 with TRBJ2-2; 12 nucleotides agree with TRBD2. The junction had 7 bases not matched to a gene; V was cut back by 2 bases and J by 3 bases. Germline V gene lookup returns CDR1 MNHNS and CDR2 SASEGT. The CDR3 loop spans 18 amino acids. CDR3 in amino acids: CASSETPGLAGYTGELFF. Here the CDR3 DNA reads TGTGCCAGCAGTGAAACCCCCGGACTAGCGGGGTACACCGGGGAGCTGTTTTTT.

This clonotype has at least ten counts. The J gene is TRBJ1-4, the V gene TRBV3-1; D is perhaps TRBD1 (5 bases). The V gene's germline CDR1 is LGHDT and CDR2 YNNKEL (reference sequence). Trimming took off 4 bases at V and 10 bases at J, with 22 bases between the two ends. This CDR3 comprises 16 residues. CDR3 sequence (DNA): TGTGCCAGCAGCCGACAGCGTTTAACCATACGTATAAAACTGTTTTTT. Encoded protein: CASSRQRLTIRIKLFF.

Many counts were recorded for this clonotype. This sequence joins TRBV30 and TRBJ1-5; D is undetermined. V was clipped by 2 bases and J by 0 bases, with 23 bases between them. The germline V gene encodes CDR1 GTSNPN and CDR2 SVGIG (reference sequence). This CDR3 spans 19 amino acids. The CDR3 DNA reads TGTGCCTGGAGTAGCCGGTTGCGGGGTATCGAGGGTAGCAATCAGCCCCAGCATTTT. Residues: CAWSSRLRGIEGSNQPQHF.

This clonotype was counted between two and nine times. The rearrangement joins TRBV6-1 to TRBJ1-2; D remains ambiguous. There are 13 residues in the CDR3. Germline V CDR1 and CDR2: MNHNS, SASEGT. V shed 1 base and J shed 6 bases, with 9 bases lying between them. CDR3 region: CASSEGLNNGYTF. Here the CDR3 DNA reads TGTGCCAGCAGTGAAGGTCTCAACAATGGCTACACCTTC.

This clonotype was seen only a few times. The gene calls are TRBV4-3 and TRBJ1-3, with a tentative D call TRBD1 (5 bases). This CDR3 region has 15 residues. V lost 8 bases and J 1 base, leaving 15 bases between the germline ends. Germline CDR1 and CDR2: LGHNA and YSLEER. The CDR3 coding sequence is TGCGCCAGCGGCGGGATTCCAGGGTCTGGAAACACCATATATTTT. Its protein is CASGGIPGSGNTIYF.

This clonotype was observed many times. The chain joins TRBV7-9 to TRBJ2-7, with TRBD2 matching 10 bases. The V gene end was trimmed by 5 bases and the J gene end by 7 bases; junction bases not matched to a gene: 8. Germline CDR1 SEHNR, CDR2 FQNEAQ (reference sequence). CDR3 length equals 14 residues. The CDR3 bases are TGTGCCAGCAGCGCCACCGGGACTAGCGCGGAGCAGTACTTC. As protein: CASSATGTSAEQYF.

The table lists this clonotype with a few counts. The chain has TRBV6-6 and TRBJ2-2; D gene ambiguous. V shed 0 bases and J shed 3 bases, with 8 bases lying between them. The V gene's germline CDR1 is MNHNY and CDR2 SVGAGI (reference sequence). The CDR3 loop spans 15 amino acids. DNA of the CDR3: TGTGCCAGCAGTTACTCGGGGTTGGACACCGGGGAGCTGTTTTTT. It yields the protein CASSYSGLDTGELFF.